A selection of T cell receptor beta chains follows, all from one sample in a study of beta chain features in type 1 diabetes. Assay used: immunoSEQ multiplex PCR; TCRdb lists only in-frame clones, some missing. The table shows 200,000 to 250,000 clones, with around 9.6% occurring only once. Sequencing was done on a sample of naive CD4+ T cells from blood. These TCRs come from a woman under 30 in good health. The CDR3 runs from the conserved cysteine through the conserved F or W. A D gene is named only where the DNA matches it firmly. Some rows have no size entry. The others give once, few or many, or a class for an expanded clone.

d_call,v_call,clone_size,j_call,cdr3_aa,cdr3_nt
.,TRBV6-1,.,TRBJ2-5,CASSLAGAQETQYF,TGTGCCAGCAGTCTCGCGGGGGCTCAAGAGACCCAGTACTTC
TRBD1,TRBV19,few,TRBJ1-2,CASRTGGVGYTF,TGTGCCAGTAGGACAGGGGGTGTTGGCTACACCTTC
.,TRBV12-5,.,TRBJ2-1,CASGFPDNEQFF,TGTGCTAGTGGTTTTCCAGACAATGAGCAGTTCTTC
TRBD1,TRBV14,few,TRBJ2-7,CASSHYRGWSDEQYF,TGTGCCAGCAGCCACTACAGGGGATGGAGTGACGAGCAGTACTTC
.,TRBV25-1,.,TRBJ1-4,CASSGSGREKLFF,TGTGCCAGCAGTGGGTCCGGTCGCGAAAAACTGTTTTTT
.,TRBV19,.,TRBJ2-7,CASSPSTSWVEQYF,TGTGCCAGTAGTCCATCGACTAGTTGGGTCGAGCAGTACTTC
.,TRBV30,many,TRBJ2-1,CAWDGSSYNEQFF,TGTGCCTGGGACGGGAGCTCCTACAATGAGCAGTTCTTC
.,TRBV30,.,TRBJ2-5,CAWGGQTQYF,TGTGCCTGGGGAGGACAGACCCAGTACTTC
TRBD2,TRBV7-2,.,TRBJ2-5,CASSSGGSQETQYF,TGTGCCAGCAGCTCCGGGGGGTCACAAGAGACCCAGTACTTC
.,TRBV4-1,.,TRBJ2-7,CASSRTAGSVSYEQYF,TGCGCCAGCAGCCGTACGGCAGGGTCGGTTTCCTACGAGCAGTACTTC
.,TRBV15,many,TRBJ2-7,CATSRDPAGSYEQYF,TGTGCCACCAGCAGAGATCCGGCCGGGAGCTACGAGCAGTACTTC
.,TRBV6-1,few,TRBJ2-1,CASDRTGHSVDEQFF,TGTGCCAGCGATCGAACAGGGCATTCAGTCGATGAGCAGTTCTTC
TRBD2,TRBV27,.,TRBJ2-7,CASSSPGGLSYEQYF,TGTGCCAGCAGTTCACCGGGAGGCCTCAGCTACGAGCAGTACTTC
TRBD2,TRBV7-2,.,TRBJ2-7,CASSIALGGGIEQYF,TGTGCCAGCAGCATAGCCCTGGGGGGAGGGATCGAGCAGTACTTC
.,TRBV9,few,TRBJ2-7,CASSARPGVDYEQYF,TGTGCCAGCAGCGCGCGACCGGGGGTAGACTACGAGCAGTACTTC
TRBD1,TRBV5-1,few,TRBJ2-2,CASRSQGAPANTGELFF,TGCGCCAGCAGGAGCCAGGGGGCTCCCGCGAACACCGGGGAGCTGTTTTTT
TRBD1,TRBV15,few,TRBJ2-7,CATSKNLGGKRDEQYF,TGTGCCACCAGCAAGAATCTAGGGGGCAAACGGGATGAGCAGTACTTC
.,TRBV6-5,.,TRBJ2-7,CASSQGHSYEQYF,TGTGCCAGCAGTCAAGGACATTCCTACGAGCAGTACTTC
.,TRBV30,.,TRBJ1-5,CAWRGVGSNQPQHF,TGTGCCTGGAGGGGAGTGGGGAGCAATCAGCCCCAGCATTTT
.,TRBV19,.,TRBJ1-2,CASSPLRSSRGYTF,TGTGCCAGTAGTCCGCTACGGAGCTCTCGGGGCTACACCTTC
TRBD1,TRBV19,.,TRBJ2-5,CASSPPGQGETQYF,TGTGCCAGTAGTCCGCCGGGACAGGGAGAGACCCAGTACTTC
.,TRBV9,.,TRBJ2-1,CASSVATGGGAGNEQFF,TGTGCCAGCAGCGTAGCTACGGGGGGCGGGGCGGGCAATGAGCAGTTCTTC
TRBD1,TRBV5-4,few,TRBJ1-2,CASSSTGGENGYTF,TGTGCCAGCAGCTCGACAGGGGGTGAAAATGGCTACACCTTC
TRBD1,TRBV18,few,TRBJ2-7,CASSPSTGGWDSYEQYF,TGTGCCAGCTCACCTTCGACAGGGGGCTGGGACTCCTACGAGCAGTACTTC
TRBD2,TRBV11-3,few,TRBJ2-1,CASSGTSNEQFF,TGTGCCAGCAGTGGGACTAGCAATGAGCAGTTCTTC
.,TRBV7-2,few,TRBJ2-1,CASSFLLALNNEQFF,TGTGCCAGCAGCTTCCTCCTAGCTTTGAATAATGAGCAGTTCTTC
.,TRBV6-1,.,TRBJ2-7,CASSPTEIYEQYF,TGTGCCAGCAGTCCCACAGAAATCTACGAGCAGTACTTC
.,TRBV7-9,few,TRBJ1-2,CASSLIVSANYGYTF,TGTGCCAGCAGCTTAATAGTCAGCGCGAACTATGGCTACACCTTC
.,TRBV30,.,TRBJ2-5,CAWSGWGVQETQYF,TGTGCCTGGAGTGGCTGGGGGGTACAAGAGACCCAGTACTTC
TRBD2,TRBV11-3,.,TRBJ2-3,CASSSGTSGSSDTQYF,TGTGCCAGCAGCAGCGGGACTAGCGGGAGTTCAGATACGCAGTATTTT
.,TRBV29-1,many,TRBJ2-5,CSVERGQETQYF,TGCAGCGTTGAAAGGGGACAAGAGACCCAGTACTTC
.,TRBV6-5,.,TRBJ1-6,CASGGANNSPLHF,TGTGCCAGCGGGGGGGCCAATAATTCACCCCTCCACTTT
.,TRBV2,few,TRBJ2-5,CASSRTNLLGTQYF,TGTGCCAGCAGTCGGACTAACCTCCTCGGGACCCAGTACTTC
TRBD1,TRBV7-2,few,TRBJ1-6,CASSLGQGLSSPLHF,TGTGCCAGCAGCCTGGGACAGGGTTTAAGTTCACCCCTCCACTTT
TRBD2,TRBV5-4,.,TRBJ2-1,CASSLAGTSRAHEQFF,TGTGCCAGCAGCTTGGCTGGGACTAGCAGAGCCCATGAGCAGTTCTTC